The next 11 T cell receptor beta chains were all read from a single sample in a study of tissue T cells after allogeneic stem cell transplantation. This table comes from immunoSEQ multiplex PCR, and its TCRdb copy is limited to in-frame clones, with some not included. The sample yields roughly 4,700 clones, roughly 40% seen once. The time point was: mouse harvest day 14 after allogeneic transplant. Tail vein injection delivered 10^7 T-cell-depleted bone marrow cells and 10^6 splenic CD5+ T cells. Source material: gut tissue. These receptors originate from a female BALB/c mouse given C57BL/6 T cells with graft-versus-host disease after an allogeneic hematopoietic cell transplant.

This clone showed up just a few times. Gene names denote mouse genes. The CDR3 extends 1 residue past the end of the read, so its final part is completed from the germline J gene. The chain couples TRBV26 to TRBJ1-3; tentatively, D is TRBD1 (5 bases). CDR3 length: 14 residues. V was trimmed by 6 bases and J by 0 bases, leaving 9 bases between them. In germline, CDR1 is KGHPV, CDR2 FQNQEV (reference sequence). The CDR3 is CASSRQNSGNTLYF. CDR3 DNA (partial): TGTGCCAGCAGCCGACAGAATTCTGGAAATACGCTCTAT.

As regards this clone: Gene names are mouse gene names. From the germline J gene comes the end of the CDR3, since the read stops 1 residue before it. The chain links TRBV26 to TRBJ1-2; D is unresolved. CDR1 KGHPV and CDR2 FQNQEV come from the germline V gene (reference sequence). The CDR3 spans 13 residues. With 0 bases removed from V and 0 bases from J, the gap between germline ends came to 2 bases. Incomplete CDR3 DNA: TGTGCCAGCAGTCTGTCAGCAAACTCCGACTACACC. Protein product: CASSLSANSDYT. The full CDR3 protein reads CASSLSANSDYTF.

This clone was seen a handful of times. Each gene name is a mouse one. The observed sequence ends 1 residue before the CDR3 terminus, with the missing tail filled in from the germline J gene. J is TRBJ2-1 and V is TRBV24; 12 nucleotides agree with TRBD2. From germline, CDR1 is KGHTA and CDR2 FRNEEI. Germline trimming cut 0 bases from V and 6 bases from J; bases unmatched to any gene: 9. The CDR3 has 18 amino acids. The sequenced part of the CDR3 DNA is TGTGCCAGCAGTCTGTATAAAAAGGGGACTGGGGGGCTTGCTGAGCAGTTC. It encodes CASSLYKKGTGGLAEQF. The CDR3 in its entirety is CASSLYKKGTGGLAEQFF.

With regard to this clone: Genes and germline are mouse. The read terminates 1 residue before the CDR3 end, so the remaining end is supplied by the germline J gene. V and J are TRBV16 and TRBJ2-1; 10 bases align to TRBD2. V was pared by 5 bases and J by 1 base, with 5 bases of the junction left unmatched. The CDR3 spans 16 residues. The germline CDR1 and CDR2 sequences are SGHSA and FRNQAP. CDR3 DNA, as far as it was read: TGTGCAAGCAGCCCCAACTGGGGGGGGAACTATGCTGAGCAGTTC. It codes for CASSPNWGGNYAEQF. The CDR3 reads in full as CASSPNWGGNYAEQFF.

This clone has a handful of counts. Gene names denote mouse genes. The CDR3 extends 1 residue past the end of the read, so its final part is completed from the germline J gene. The chain combines TRBV4 with TRBJ2-7; D remains unclear. Germline CDR1 and CDR2: LGHDT and YNNKQL (reference sequence). The CDR3 sequence is 12 residues long. Trimming cost V 8 bases and J 2 bases, with 10 bases left between them. The CDR3 DNA, read in part, is TGTGCCAGCCGCGACATAACCTATGAACAGTAC. Protein: CASRDITYEQY. The entire CDR3 is CASRDITYEQYF.

In the case of this clone: Mouse names are used for the genes. The read ends 1 residue shy of where the CDR3 ends; the end is completed using the germline J gene. The rearrangement uses TRBV3 and TRBJ2-7; 11 bases line up with TRBD1. The CDR3 totals 13 residues. J was trimmed by 7 bases and V by 5 bases; bases with no gene match: 4. Germline CDR1 SNHLY, CDR2 FYNGKV (reference sequence). CDR3 bases read: TGTGCCAGCAGCCGGGACAGGGGGGGAGAACAGTAC. It is translated as CASSRDRGGEQY. Given in full, the CDR3 is CASSRDRGGEQYF.

This clone was observed a single time. Genes here carry mouse names. With the read ending 1 residue before the CDR3 end, the germline J gene is used to fill in that end. The chain uses TRBV13-1 and TRBJ2-4, with 8 bases lining up with TRBD2. The CDR3 runs 16 residues. Germline CDR1 NSHNY, CDR2 SYGAGN. V was pared by 0 bases and J by 0 bases, with 3 bases of the junction left unmatched. The CDR3 protein is CASSDAWGGSQNTLYF. CDR3 DNA (partial): TGTGCCAGCAGTGATGCTTGGGGGGGAAGTCAAAACACCTTGTAC.

For this clone: Genes and germline are mouse. From the germline J gene comes the end of the CDR3, since the read stops 1 residue before it. This chain links TRBV19 with TRBJ1-2; D is possibly TRBD1 (6 bases). Germline values: CDR1 FNHDT, CDR2 SITEND (reference sequence). The ends were cut back, 4 bases at V and 2 bases at J, with 9 bases in the middle. This CDR3 region has 13 residues. CDR3 DNA (partial): TGTGCCAGCAGTCCGGGACACAACTCCGACTACACC. Amino acid sequence: CASSPGHNSDYT. The entire CDR3 is CASSPGHNSDYTF.

A remark on this clone: Germline and genes here are mouse. The CDR3 end is not reached by the read, which stops 1 residue before it; the germline J gene fills it in. V is TRBV15 and J is TRBJ2-1; 8 nucleotides line up with TRBD2. The CDR3 has 15 amino acids. The V gene end was trimmed by 3 bases and the J gene end by 1 base; junction bases not matched to a gene: 2. The V gene's germline CDR1 is SGHND and CDR2 FRSKSL. The CDR3 DNA, read in part, is TGTGCCAGCAGTTTCACTGGGGGAAACTATGCTGAGCAGTTC. Residues: CASSFTGGNYAEQF. The complete CDR3 protein is CASSFTGGNYAEQFF.

For this clone: The genes and germline here are from mouse. The CDR3 end lies 1 residue beyond the end of the read and is filled in from the germline J gene. The V gene is TRBV26, the J gene TRBJ2-1, with 10 positions matching TRBD2. The V segment lost 6 bases and the J segment 1 base; nucleotides outside the gene matches: 3. Germline V gene data show CDR1 as KGHPV and CDR2 as FQNQEV (reference sequence). The CDR3 is 15 amino acids. The CDR3 here is CASRRTGGNYAEQFF. The DNA read from the CDR3 is TGTGCCAGCAGGCGGACTGGGGGAAACTATGCTGAGCAGTTC.

In its sample, this clone is medium-sized (0.01 to 0.1%). Each gene name is a mouse one. With the read ending 1 residue before the CDR3 end, the germline J gene is used to fill in that end. The chain combines TRBV17 with TRBJ2-7, with 10 bases identical to TRBD2. Trimming cost V 3 bases and J 7 bases; bases outside gene matches: 6. Per the germline V gene, CDR1 is MNHDT and CDR2 is YYDKIL. The CDR3 has 14 amino acids. CDR3 in amino acids: CASSRGLGRREQYF. The sequenced part of the CDR3 DNA is TGTGCTAGCAGTAGGGGACTGGGGAGGCGGGAACAGTAC. Full variable domain (remainder filled in from reference TRBV17 and TRBJ2-7): DTTVKQNPRYKLARVGKPVNLICSQTMNHDTMYWYQKKPNQAPKLLLFYYDKILNREADTFEKFQSSRPNNSFCSLYIGSAGLEYSAMYLCASSRGLGRREQYFGPGTRLTVL.